Sequencing of this T cell receptor beta chain was carried out in a study of cytomegalovirus exposure and HLA in healthy donors. Study-wide findings and caveats: Later on, a genetic analysis was performed. It linked a missense variant in DCLRE1C with V- and J-gene trimming of TCR beta.

In the PCR, 60 Vbeta and 13 Jbeta primers were used. Only in-frame clones appear in the TCRdb table, and some are missing; sequencing was by immunoSEQ multiplex PCR. This sample has some 150,000 clones, with less than 85% found just once. This CDR3 contains 16 residues. CDR1 and CDR2 (germline): KGHSH, LQKENI. V lost 0 bases, J lost 6 bases, and 7 bases stayed unmatched. Points on this clone: Its antigen is not known.

The J gene is TRBJ2-1, the V gene TRBV18; 8 positions agree with TRBD2. The TCR was taken from a man aged 50-60 years in good health and CMV-seropositive. The sample comprised PBMCs. Here the CDR3 DNA reads TGTGCCAGCTCACCACCTGGGCTAGCGGGTACCAATGAGCAGTTCTTC. Its protein is CASSPPGLAGTNEQFF.